This paragraph covers one T cell receptor (beta chain) sequence. As yet, its antigen is unknown. This sample is part of a study of blood T cells in healthy people across ages. Findings and limits, study-wide: With naive T cell percentage, TCR beta diversity showed a strong correlation.

A sample-barcoded 5' primer and a J-beta primer mix were used in a second PCR of roughly 7 to 11 cycles. TCRdb passed the 5' RACE reads through MiXCR, listing each CDR3 protein once. The repertoire holds approximately 1,700,000 distinct CDR3 sequences, with roughly two fifths as singletons. V dropped 6 bases and J dropped 2; count of bases not matched to a gene: 12. This CDR3 is built from 17 residues. This chain links TRBV12-3 or TRBV12-4 with TRBJ2-1, with 8 bases aligning to TRBD2. The sample taken for sequencing was blood. This receptor was taken from a human donor in good health. Here the CDR3 reads CASSSRQAGEPYNEQFF. CDR3 coding DNA: TGTGCCAGCAGCTCGAGGCAAGCGGGGGAACCCTACAATGAGCAGTTCTTC.